This TCR beta chain was obtained from a study of response to subunit inactivated influenza vaccine. Broader study findings: Authors suggested that a seasonal influenza vaccination recruits few new T cells each time.

The germline CDR1 and CDR2 sequences are LGHNA and YSLEER. The trim removed 3 bases at V and 5 bases at J, leaving 4 bases unmatched. CDR3 length equals 14 residues. TCRdb reprocessed the RT-PCR reads via MiXCR and lists one record per CDR3 protein. The sample includes about 150,000 distinct CDR3 sequences, about 11% seen only once; the top ten take about 40%. This clonotype was seen at least ten times. The antigen is unknown. This TCR derives from a man aged 50-75 years who received an inactivated influenza vaccine. Sequenced material: CD8+ T cells sorted from PBMCs, taken roughly 24 months after vaccination. The rearrangement links TRBV4-3 to TRBJ2-5; 9 bases line up with TRBD1. The CDR3 DNA is TGCGCCAGCAGCCAGGGGACAGGGTACGAGACCCAGTACTTC. Its protein product is CASSQGTGYETQYF.